The 16 T cell receptor beta chains below all came from one sample that was sequenced in a study of blood T cell repertoires in COVID-19. Clones were sequenced by immunoSEQ multiplex PCR, and TCRdb holds only the in-frame ones, with some missing. The sample holds 170,000 or so clones, nearly 80% seen once. Sequences were obtained from peripheral blood. These TCRs come from a woman aged 70-85 years with acute or convalescent COVID-19.

The rearrangement links TRBV27 to TRBJ1-6, with D perhaps TRBD1 (6 bases). Between the trimmed V and J ends, which lost 5 bases and 7 bases, there was a span of 15 bases. The CDR3 contains 15 residues. From germline, CDR1 is MNHEY and CDR2 SMNVEV (reference sequence). CDR3 protein: CASSLTGTLNSPLHF. CDR3 DNA: TGTGCCAGCAGTCTAACAGGGACCTTAAATTCACCCCTCCACTTT.

This chain joins TRBV5-1 and TRBJ2-1; a weak D match, TRBD2 (6 bases). Trimming stripped 0 bases from V and 4 bases from J, with 14 bases between. The CDR3 is 16 residues long. Per germline, CDR1 SGHRS and CDR2 YFSETQ. Here the CDR3 reads CASSLGGGTVYNEQFF. CDR3 in DNA: TGCGCCAGCAGCTTGGGTGGGGGGACTGTTTACAATGAGCAGTTCTTC.

The V call is TRBV6-6, the J call TRBJ1-5; TRBD1 is a possible D gene (6 bases). Germline V gives CDR1 MNHNY, CDR2 SVGAGI (reference sequence). The CDR3 length is 14 residues. Trimming shortened V by 2 bases and J by 9 bases, and 14 bases separated the two germline ends. The CDR3 reads CASSYGAGASPQHF. The CDR3 nucleotides are TGTGCCAGCAGTTACGGGGCAGGGGCCTCGCCCCAGCATTTT.

Of note for this clone: An end of the junction differs from the germline gene, which may be a read error. The rearrangement joins TRBV5-5 to TRBJ2-1; 12 bases are shared with TRBD2. The germline CDR1 and CDR2 sequences are SGHKS and YYEKEE (reference sequence). The CDR3 runs to 13 residues. CDR3 DNA sequence: TGTGCCAGCAGCCCACACCTAGCGGGAGGGTTGGTCTTC. The encoded protein is CASSPHLAGGLVF.

The chain links TRBV2 to TRBJ2-4; 13 positions match TRBD2. In germline, CDR1 is SNHLY, CDR2 FYNNEI. This CDR3 is 18 amino acids long. V lost 9 bases, J lost 1 base, and 12 bases stayed unmatched. The CDR3 loop reads CASSAGTSGIGAKNIQYF. The CDR3 DNA is TGTGCCAGTAGCGCCGGGACTAGCGGGATTGGCGCCAAAAACATTCAGTACTTC.

The chain employs TRBV2 and TRBJ1-2, with 10 bases matching TRBD1. In germline, CDR1 is SNHLY, CDR2 FYNNEI. V was clipped by 6 bases and J by 4 bases; unmatched bases: 23. The CDR3 consists of 20 residues. The CDR3 sequence: CASSDRTGGVGPVSTYGYTF. DNA for the CDR3: TGTGCCAGCAGCGACAGGACAGGGGGAGTAGGGCCCGTCTCGACCTATGGCTACACCTTC. Full variable domain (missing parts from reference TRBV2 and TRBJ1-2): EPEVTQTPSHQVTQMGQEVILRCVPISNHLYFYWYRQILGQKVEFLVSFYNNEISEKSEIFDDQFSVERPDGSNFTLKIRSTKLEDSAMYFCASSDRTGGVGPVSTYGYTFGSGTRLTVV.

V usage is TRBV5-6 and J usage is TRBJ2-3; 8 bases align to TRBD2. V dropped 3 bases and J dropped 4; count of bases not matched to a gene: 7. This CDR3 spans 15 amino acids. Germline CDR1 and CDR2: SGHDT and YYEEEE. CDR3 residues: CASSSGLGVADTQYF. DNA for the CDR3: TGTGCCAGCAGCTCGGGACTAGGAGTCGCAGATACGCAGTATTTT.

V usage is TRBV3-1 (or the pseudogene TRBV3-2) and J usage is TRBJ1-2, with a possible D match to TRBD1 (5 bases). This CDR3 is 15 amino acids long. The germline V and J ends were trimmed by 3 bases and 0 bases, with 11 bases remaining between them. Per the germline V gene, CDR1 is LGHDT and CDR2 is YNNKEL (reference sequence). The CDR3: CASSQEGRTNYGYTF. The DNA for the CDR3 is TGTGCCAGCAGCCAGGAGGGACGGACTAACTATGGCTACACCTTC.

V gene TRBV7-6 combines with J gene TRBJ2-5; no clear D gene. Trimming shortened V by 5 bases and J by 2 bases, and 9 bases separated the two germline ends. CDR1 and CDR2 from the germline V gene are SGHVS and FNYEAQ. This CDR3 comprises 13 residues. CDR3 amino acids: CASSVLSQETQYF. The DNA of the CDR3 is TGTGCCAGCAGCGTATTATCGCAAGAGACCCAGTACTTC.

A word on this clone: The junction departs from the called germline gene at one end, perhaps through a read error. The rearrangement links TRBV2 to TRBJ1-1; no reliable D call. CDR3 length: 12 amino acids. CDR1 is SNHLY, CDR2 FYNNEI, per germline. CDR3 nucleotides: TGTGCGAGCATCTGGGAGCGCACTGAAGCTTTCTTT. This translates into CASIWERTEAFF.

The chain is built from TRBV14 and TRBJ2-7, with a weak D call TRBD2 (5 bases). The CDR3 covers 14 residues. Germline V gene sequence: CDR1 SGHDN, CDR2 FVKESK. The germline V and J ends were trimmed by 3 bases and 5 bases, with 14 bases remaining between them. Written as DNA, the CDR3 is TGTGCCAGCAGCCATGGAGGCCTCCTGAACGAGCAGTACTTC. It is translated as CASSHGGLLNEQYF.

This clone has only one observation. V gene TRBV19 combines with J gene TRBJ1-6; 9 nucleotides line up with TRBD1. This CDR3 is built from 15 residues. In germline, CDR1 is LNHDA, CDR2 SQIVND (reference sequence). Trimming took 7 bases from V and 6 from J; bases not matched to a gene: 7. The CDR3 region is CASTPGTGPNSPLHF. The CDR3 DNA reads as TGTGCCAGTACTCCCGGGACAGGGCCTAATTCACCCCTCCACTTT.

This clone has just a few counts. This chain links TRBV5-1 with TRBJ2-7, with D perhaps matching TRBD2 (6 bases). Between the trimmed V and J ends, which lost 0 bases and 2 bases, there was a span of 12 bases. The CDR3 sequence is 15 residues long. Germline V gene sequence: CDR1 SGHRS, CDR2 YFSETQ. This chain's CDR3 is CASSLGAGGAYEQYF. The CDR3 DNA is TGCGCCAGCAGCTTGGGGGCCGGAGGGGCCTACGAGCAGTACTTC.

V and J are TRBV30 and TRBJ2-5; TRBD1 aligns across 8 bases. J was trimmed by 12 bases and V by 1 base; bases with no gene match: 10. Germline lookup yields CDR1 GTSNPN and CDR2 SVGIG (reference sequence). The CDR3 length is 13 residues. The CDR3 reads CAWSDKPRTGKYF. The CDR3, as DNA: TGTGCCTGGAGTGACAAACCCAGGACAGGGAAGTACTTC. The entire variable domain, with the rest obtained from reference TRBV30 and TRBJ2-5, is as follows: SQTIHQWPATLVQPVGSPLSLECTVEGTSNPNLYWYRQAAGRGLQLLFYSVGIGQISSEVPQNLSASRPQDRQFILSSKKLLLSDSGFYLCAWSDKPRTGKYFGPGTRLLVL.

The gene calls are TRBV5-4 and TRBJ2-3; D is possibly TRBD2 (6 bases). This CDR3 has 13 residues. The V gene's germline CDR1 is SGHNT and CDR2 YYREEE (reference sequence). V lost 0 bases and J lost 11, with 13 bases in between. DNA of the CDR3: TGTGCCAGCAGCTTGGACGCCGGGACTCAGCAGTATTTT. This translates into CASSLDAGTQQYF.

The chain uses TRBV6-5 and TRBJ2-7, with D maybe TRBD1 (5 bases). CDR1 and CDR2 from the germline V gene are MNHEY and SVGAGI. V was clipped by 2 bases and J by 6 bases, with 17 bases between them. The CDR3 is made up of 15 amino acids. This CDR3 is CASSYPPGQGFEQYF. CDR3 DNA: TGTGCCAGCAGTTACCCCCCCGGGCAGGGCTTCGAGCAGTACTTC.